This T cell receptor beta chain stems from a study of T cells in Graves' hyperthyroidism and ophthalmopathy (dated by TCRdb to about 2019). With regard to the full study: Peripheral blood was collected at initial diagnosis, before any treatment. A discovery cohort of about a hundred patients, 43 with Graves' ophthalmopathy and under 60 with stable Graves' hyperthyroidism, was used to find distinguishing TCR V-J signatures. Whether ophthalmopathy could be predicted prospectively was tested in an independent validation cohort made up of under 20 hyperthyroidism patients plus 17 patients who later progressed to ophthalmopathy. The roughly 91 discovery patients were randomly divided into training and test sets at a 7:3 ratio. Thyroid tissue and blood T-cell repertoires from roughly 6 Graves' hyperthyroidism patients were also compared in the study. After sampling, hyperthyroidism patients received methimazole starting at 30 mg daily, and ophthalmopathy patients received high-dose intravenous methylprednisolone. The paper reports TCR Vbeta CDR3 sequencing of 130 to 150 peripheral blood samples: approximately 41 ophthalmopathy, around 80 hyperthyroidism and roughly 17 progressor patients.

Ophthalmopathy patients had moderately to severely active disease, Clinical Activity Score of at least 3, NOSPECS grade of at least 4, and duration under 3 months. Exclusion was applied to patients with uncontrolled infections, other autoimmune diseases, pregnancy or lactation. Clinical symptoms, serum thyroxine and TRAb, thyroid ultrasound, and orbital computed tomography formed the basis for the diagnoses. Ficoll-Paque density gradient centrifugation was used to isolate PBMCs from 10 ml of fresh peripheral blood. Trizol reagent was used to extract total RNA, and RNA quality was then checked on an Agilent 2100 Bioanalyzer. V was cut back by 2 bases and J by 6 bases, leaving a gap of 13 bases between them. The germline V gene supplies CDR1 MNHEY and CDR2 SVGEGT. From cysteine to phenylalanine, the CDR3 is 14 amino acids long. Solely the CDR3 DNA is kept, with 42 bases framed from the first base. The TCR beta CDR3 regions were amplified from the RNA transcripts. The first round of RT-PCR for the TCR CDR3 was performed with the HTBI primer set and the Qiagen OneStep RT-PCR kit. Libraries were constructed in a second round of multiplex PCR, after which size selection and purification were carried out. Paired-end sequencing of the libraries was performed with 100 bp reads on an Illumina HiSeq2000. The original methods were these. Raw data were processed with SOAPnuke, discarding reads with adapters, uncalled bases, mean Phred below 15, or no exact constant-primer or identifier match. COPE v1.2.5 was used to merge high-quality paired reads, and clonotypes were defined as unique nucleotide sequences. MiTCR v1.1 was used to align clonotypes to the IMGT TRBV, TRBD and TRBJ reference segments. The analysis included only V-J combinations with a frequency above 0.0001, which together covered 99% to 99.2% of the repertoires. A TCS score was defined as the ratio between F50 (clonal expansion) and ExV (chaos), using BLOSUM62-based TCRdist between CDR3 peptides within each V-J. Welch's t-statistics and random forest reduced 500 to 550 V-J features to about 13, which were used in a naive Bayes classifier (R e1071). TCRdb passed the public sequencing reads through fastp at Q25 and MiXCR, retaining productive beta sequences. Rows with one shared CDR3 protein collapse into an entry with the most common genes and DNA. In this record, the V and J calls reflect TCRdb's handling and not the investigators' own analysis. For this sample there are a few hundred thousand distinct CDR3 sequences; approximately 15% appear just once. The ten largest clonotypes hold around 3.5% of the sample.

Concerning this clonotype: No cognate antigen has been identified for it. Base qualities are missing; no much larger clone stands one base away.

The research as a whole found: Most expanded thyroid clonotypes (frequency above 0.001) were also detected in blood, suggesting blood repertoires may reflect thyroid immune responses. No statistical method was used to fix the sample size in advance, and group allocation was not hidden from the investigators. During validation, the model predicted progression to ophthalmopathy a median of about 5.9 months ahead of onset, with around 71% sensitivity and roughly 75% specificity. In cross-validation, a model built on a 13 V-J signature told ophthalmopathy apart from stable hyperthyroidism with about 90% sensitivity and roughly 81% specificity, and in testing the same model reached 80%/75%.

Input material: blood. The V gene is TRBV6-2 or TRBV6-3 and the J gene is TRBJ1-2; the D gene cannot be resolved reliably. The origin of this receptor is a woman aged 40 to 50 with Graves' ophthalmopathy. Here the CDR3 is given as CASSYTQGGHGYTF. The nucleotide sequence reads TGTGCCAGCAGTTACACCCAAGGAGGCCATGGCTACACCTTC.